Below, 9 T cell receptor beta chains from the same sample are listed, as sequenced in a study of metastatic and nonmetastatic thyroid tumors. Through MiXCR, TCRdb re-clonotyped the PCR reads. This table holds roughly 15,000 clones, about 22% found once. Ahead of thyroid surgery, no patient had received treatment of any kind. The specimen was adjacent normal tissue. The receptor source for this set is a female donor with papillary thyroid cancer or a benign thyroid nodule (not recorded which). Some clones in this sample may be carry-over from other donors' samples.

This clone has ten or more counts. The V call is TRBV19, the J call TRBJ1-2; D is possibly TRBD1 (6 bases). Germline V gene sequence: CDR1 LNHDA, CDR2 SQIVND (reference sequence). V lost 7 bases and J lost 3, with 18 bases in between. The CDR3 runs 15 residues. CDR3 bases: TGTGCCAGTAAGACAATTCCGACAGGTTACTATGGCTACACCTTC. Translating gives CASKTIPTGYYGYTF.

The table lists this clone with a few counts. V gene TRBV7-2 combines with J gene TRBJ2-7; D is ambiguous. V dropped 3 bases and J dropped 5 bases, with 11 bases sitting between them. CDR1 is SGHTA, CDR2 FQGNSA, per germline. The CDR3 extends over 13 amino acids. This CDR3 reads CASSFYITHEQYF. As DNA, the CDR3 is TGTGCCAGCAGCTTTTATATAACCCACGAGCAGTACTTC.

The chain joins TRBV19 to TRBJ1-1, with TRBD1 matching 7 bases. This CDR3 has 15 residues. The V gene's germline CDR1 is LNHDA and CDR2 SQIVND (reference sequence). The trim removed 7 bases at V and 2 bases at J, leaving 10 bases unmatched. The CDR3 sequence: CASKTGWSGNTEAFF. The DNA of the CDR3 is TGTGCCAGTAAGACAGGGTGGAGTGGAAACACTGAAGCTTTCTTT. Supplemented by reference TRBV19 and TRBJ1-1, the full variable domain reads DGGITQSPKYLFRKEGQNVTLSCEQNLNHDAMYWYRQDPGQGLRLIYYSQIVNDFQKGDIAEGYSVSREKKESFPLTVTSAQKNPTAFYLCASKTGWSGNTEAFFGQGTRLTVV.

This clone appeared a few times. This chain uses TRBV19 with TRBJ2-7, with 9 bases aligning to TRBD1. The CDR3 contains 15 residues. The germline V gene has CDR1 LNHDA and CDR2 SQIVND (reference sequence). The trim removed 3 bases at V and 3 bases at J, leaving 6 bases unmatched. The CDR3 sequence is CASSIITGGYYEQYF. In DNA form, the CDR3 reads TGTGCCAGTAGTATTATCACAGGGGGCTACTACGAGCAGTACTTC.

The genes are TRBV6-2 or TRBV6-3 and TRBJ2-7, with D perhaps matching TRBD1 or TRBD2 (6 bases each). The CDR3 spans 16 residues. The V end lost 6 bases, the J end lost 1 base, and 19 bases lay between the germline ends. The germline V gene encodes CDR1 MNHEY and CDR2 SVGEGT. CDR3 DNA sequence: TGTGCCAGCAGCCTTCTTGGGGGGCTCGGGTCCTACGAGCAGTACTTC. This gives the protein CASSLLGGLGSYEQYF.

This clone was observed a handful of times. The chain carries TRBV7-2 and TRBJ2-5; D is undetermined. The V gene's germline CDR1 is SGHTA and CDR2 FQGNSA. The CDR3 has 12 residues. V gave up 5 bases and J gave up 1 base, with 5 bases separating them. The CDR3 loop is CASSTSQETQYF. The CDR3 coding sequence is TGTGCCAGCAGCACCAGCCAAGAGACCCAGTACTTC. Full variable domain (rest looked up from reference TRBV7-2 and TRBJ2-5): GAGVSQSPSNKVTEKGKDVELRCDPISGHTALYWYRQSLGQGLEFLIYFQGNSAPDKSGLPSDRFSAERTGGSVSTLTIQRTQQEDSAVYLCASSTSQETQYFGPGTRLLVL.

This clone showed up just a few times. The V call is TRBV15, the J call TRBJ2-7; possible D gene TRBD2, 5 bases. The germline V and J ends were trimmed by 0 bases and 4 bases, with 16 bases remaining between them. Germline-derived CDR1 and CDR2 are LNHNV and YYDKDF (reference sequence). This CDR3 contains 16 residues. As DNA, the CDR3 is TGTGCCACCAGCAGAGATAATGGAGGCCAGCCGTACGAGCAGTACTTC. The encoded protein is CATSRDNGGQPYEQYF.

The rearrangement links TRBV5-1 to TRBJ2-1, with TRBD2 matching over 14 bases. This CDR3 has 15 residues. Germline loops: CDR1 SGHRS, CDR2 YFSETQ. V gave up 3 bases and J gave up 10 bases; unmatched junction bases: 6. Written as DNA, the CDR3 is TGCGCCAGCAGCTGGAGGGGACTAGCGGGAGACGAGCAGTTCTTC. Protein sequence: CASSWRGLAGDEQFF.

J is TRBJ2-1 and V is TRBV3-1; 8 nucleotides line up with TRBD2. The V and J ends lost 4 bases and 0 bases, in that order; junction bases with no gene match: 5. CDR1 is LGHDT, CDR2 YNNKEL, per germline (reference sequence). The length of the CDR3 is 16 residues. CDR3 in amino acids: CASSLFTSGSYNEQFF. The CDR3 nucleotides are TGTGCCAGCAGCCTCTTCACTAGCGGCTCCTACAATGAGCAGTTCTTC.